This T cell receptor beta chain was profiled in a study of shared clonotypes between healthy human individuals. General study findings and limits: Naive CD4 clonotype sharing across a handful of donors was about 5%. Sampling involved blood alone; tissue repertoires likely differ. Rarefaction revealed incomplete sorted-subset sequencing despite large depth.

A note on this clone: Antigen: not known.

V trimming: 4 bases; J trimming: 6 bases; junction bases outside the gene matches: 7. The CDR3 totals 15 residues. Germline V CDR1 and CDR2: SGHDN, FVKESK. Methods used by the authors: As immunoSEQ supplied junction-only sequences (without quality scores), filtering differed. Here immunoSEQ multiplex PCR was the method, and the copy in TCRdb shows in-frame clones only, minus some. That table supplies the V and J calls and clone size; D and trimming were determined from the DNA. Of about 190,000 clones listed, approximately 61% are singletons. The sequenced sample was memory CD4+ T cells sorted from blood. Sample subset: CD45RA-negative fraction. The chain carries TRBV14 and TRBJ2-7; TRBD2 matches 12 bases. This receptor was taken from a man younger than 45 in good health. The CDR3 region has the DNA TGTGCCAGCAGCCTCCTAGCGGGAGGGCGGGGCGAGCAGTACTTC. Translated, it gives CASSLLAGGRGEQYF. Filled out from reference TRBV14 and TRBJ2-7, the complete variable domain reads EAGVTQFPSHSVIEKGQTVTLRCDPISGHDNLYWYRRVMGKEIKFLLHFVKESKQDESGMPNNRFLAERTGGTYSTLKVQPAELEDSGVYFCASSLLAGGRGEQYFGPGTRLTVT.